This T cell receptor beta chain was recorded in a study of cytomegalovirus exposure and HLA in healthy donors. Vbeta (60) and Jbeta (13) primers were used in the PCR. Assay: immunoSEQ multiplex PCR; the TCRdb copy retains only in-frame clones and omits some. The profile shows fewer than 100,000 clones, approximately 81% of them singletons. The CDR3 runs to 14 residues. CDR1 MNHEY and CDR2 SVGAGI come from the germline V gene. V shed 10 bases, J shed 6 bases, and the junction held 12 bases outside the gene matches. The receptor was isolated from a woman aged 40 to 50 in good health and CMV-seropositive. The sequenced material came from PBMCs. The genes are TRBV6-5 and TRBJ2-1; 7 bases agree with TRBD2. DNA of the CDR3: TGTGCCACCGGGAGGCTAGTGGGTGCCAATGAGCAGTTCTTC. It specifies CATGRLVGANEQFF.